This T cell receptor (beta chain) comes out of a study of T cells after yellow fever vaccination. Study-wide findings and caveats: Bulk-population clonotypes that are abundant could appear as contaminants in FACS-sorted repertoires.

This CDR3 has 15 residues. V lost 3 bases and J lost 1; bases outside the gene matches: 5. In germline, CDR1 is SEHNR, CDR2 FQNEAQ (reference sequence). On this clonotype: Its antigen is not known.

TCRdb re-called the 5' RACE reads through MiXCR, storing one row per CDR3 protein. Altogether approximately 600,000 distinct CDR3 sequences are present, more than 9% being singletons, with the ten largest covering around 14%. The TCR was taken from a man younger than 40 who received the YFV17D yellow fever vaccine. The rearrangement links TRBV7-9 to TRBJ1-2; 7 bases line up with TRBD1. The sample here was PBMCs, taken on the day of the yellow fever booster vaccination. CDR3 residues: CASSLGQNFNYGYTF. CDR3 bases: TGTGCCAGCAGCTTGGGACAGAACTTTAACTATGGCTACACCTTC. The full variable domain, rest sourced from reference TRBV7-9 and TRBJ1-2, is DTGVSQNPRHKITKRGQNVTFRCDPISEHNRLYWYRQTLGQGPEFLTYFQNEAQLEKSRLLSDRFSAERPKGSFSTLEIQRTEQGDSAMYLCASSLGQNFNYGYTFGSGTRLTVV.